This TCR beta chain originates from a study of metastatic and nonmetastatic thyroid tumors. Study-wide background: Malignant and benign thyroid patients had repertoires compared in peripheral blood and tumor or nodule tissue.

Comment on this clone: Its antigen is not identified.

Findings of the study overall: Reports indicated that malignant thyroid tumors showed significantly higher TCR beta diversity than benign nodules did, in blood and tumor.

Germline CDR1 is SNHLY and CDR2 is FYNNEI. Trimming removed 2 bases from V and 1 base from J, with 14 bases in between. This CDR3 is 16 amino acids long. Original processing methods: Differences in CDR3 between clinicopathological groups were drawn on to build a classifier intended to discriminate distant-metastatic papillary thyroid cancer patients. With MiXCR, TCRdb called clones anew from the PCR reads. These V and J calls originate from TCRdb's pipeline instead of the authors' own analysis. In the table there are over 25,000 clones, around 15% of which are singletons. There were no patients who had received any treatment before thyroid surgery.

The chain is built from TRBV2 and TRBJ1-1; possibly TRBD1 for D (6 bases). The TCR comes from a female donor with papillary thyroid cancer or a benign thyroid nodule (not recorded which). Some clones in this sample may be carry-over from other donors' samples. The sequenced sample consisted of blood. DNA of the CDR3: TGTGCCAGCAGTGAATGGGCCTCGGGGGCGAACACTGAAGCTTTCTTT. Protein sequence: CASSEWASGANTEAFF.